This paragraph reports one T cell receptor beta chain. Its antigen is as yet unknown. These data are taken from a study of T-cell memory formation after mild COVID-19. About the research overall: TCR clusters largely stayed donor specific.

Germline CDR1 is MNHNS and CDR2 is SASEGT. This CDR3 comprises 15 residues. Germline trimming cut 6 bases from V and 2 bases from J; bases unmatched to any gene: 6. Constant-segment primers were used for 5'RACE, and the resulting TCR alpha and TCR beta cDNA libraries carried sample barcodes and UMIs. Using its own MiXCR run on the 5' RACE reads, TCRdb lists one record per CDR3 protein. The sample comprises hundreds of thousands of distinct CDR3 sequences, 20% to 25% of which are singletons, and approximately 8% rests with the top ten. Study-wide results and limits: Clones that contracted clustered mainly in CM and EM if CD4+ and in EMRA if CD8+.

Sequenced sample: PBMCs or a T cell subset sorted from them (not recorded which). This chain links TRBV6-1 with TRBJ2-7, with 11 bases aligning to TRBD2. The clonotype was recovered from an adult woman who had mild COVID-19 (a few samples of this study predate the infection). Cell type and time point are not known. The CDR3 region has the DNA TGTGCCAGCAGCTATTCTAGCGGGGGGACCTACGAGCAGTACTTC. Translating it yields CASSYSSGGTYEQYF.